The 10 T cell receptor beta chains below come from one sample, sequenced in a study of CD8+ T cells in alopecia areata. cDNA serving as the sequencing template came from extracted, reverse transcribed RNA. Profiling relied on immunoSEQ multiplex PCR, and the TCRdb table lists in-frame clones only, not all of them. Among more than 200,000 clones, approximately 40% were seen once, and the ten largest hold roughly 2.6%. The sample's treatment: oral pan-JAK inhibitor, 5-10 mg twice daily. The specimen was CD4+ T cells sorted from blood, collected around week 37, from a patient treated with tofacitinib. Receptors were obtained from a human donor with alopecia areata.

The table lists this clone with a few counts. The CDR3 DNA is TGTGCCAGCAGTTACCGGCAAGTCGGCGGTGAGCAGTACTTC. The encoded protein is CASSYRQVGGEQYF. The chain links TRBV6-6 to TRBJ2-7, with D uncertain. Deletions cut 2 bases from V and 7 bases from J, with 15 bases between. Germline lookup yields CDR1 MNHNY and CDR2 SVGAGI (reference sequence). This CDR3 region has 14 residues.

The chain carries TRBV29-1 and TRBJ1-4; TRBD1 is a possible D gene (5 bases). CDR3 length: 14 residues. The ends were cut back, 7 bases at V and 4 bases at J, with 16 bases in the middle. The V gene's germline CDR1 is SQVTM and CDR2 ANQGSEA. The CDR3 DNA sequence: TGCAGCGCTACACCGGGACGGAATAATGAAAAACTGTTTTTT. Amino acids: CSATPGRNNEKLFF.

The gene calls are TRBV9 and TRBJ2-2; a possible D gene is TRBD1 (6 bases). This CDR3 spans 16 amino acids. Germline V lookup: CDR1 SGDLS, CDR2 YYNGEE. V gave up 0 bases and J gave up 6 bases, with 15 bases separating them. CDR3 protein: CASSVVGARAAGELFF. DNA for the CDR3: TGTGCCAGCAGCGTAGTGGGGGCGAGGGCGGCCGGGGAGCTGTTTTTT.

The chain combines TRBV5-1 with TRBJ1-2; D is unresolved. This CDR3 spans 14 amino acids. The V end lost 4 bases, the J end lost 4 bases, and 14 bases lay between the germline ends. Germline V lookup: CDR1 SGHRS, CDR2 YFSETQ. The chain's CDR3 is CASSPLYGGYGYTF. For the CDR3, the DNA is TGCGCCAGCAGCCCCCTATACGGAGGCTATGGCTACACCTTC.

Only a few counts were recorded for this clone. The chain carries TRBV29-1 and TRBJ2-1; TRBD2 matches at 9 bases. V shed 1 base and J 3 bases; nucleotides not matched to a gene: 4. The length of the CDR3 is 15 residues. Per the germline V gene, CDR1 is SQVTM and CDR2 is ANQGSEA. The CDR3 is CSVEGSSGSYNEQFF. DNA for the CDR3: TGCAGCGTTGAAGGTAGTAGCGGGAGCTACAATGAGCAGTTCTTC.

The chain has TRBV19 and TRBJ1-5, with 9 bases fitting TRBD1. Trimming took 4 bases from V and 8 from J; bases not matched to a gene: 6. The germline gives CDR1 LNHDA, CDR2 SQIVND (reference sequence). There are 14 residues in the CDR3. CDR3 loop: CASSTGDRVKPQHF. Written as DNA, the CDR3 is TGTGCCAGTAGTACCGGGGACAGGGTAAAGCCCCAGCATTTT. The full variable domain, its missing parts supplied by reference TRBV19 and TRBJ1-5, is DGGITQSPKYLFRKEGQNVTLSCEQNLNHDAMYWYRQDPGQGLRLIYYSQIVNDFQKGDIAEGYSVSREKKESFPLTVTSAQKNPTAFYLCASSTGDRVKPQHFGDGTRLSIL.

The gene calls are TRBV7-2 and TRBJ2-5, with TRBD2 identical over 13 bases. The DNA matches TRBJ2-7 better at its end, which makes the J call doubtful. The CDR3 spans 15 residues. The germline V gene has CDR1 SGHTA and CDR2 FQGNSA. The CDR3 sequence: CASSSRTSGSYEQYF. The CDR3 nucleotides read TGTGCCAGCAGCTCGAGGACTAGCGGGAGCTACGAGCAGTACTTC.

This clone came up a few times. The rearrangement links TRBV29-1 to TRBJ2-2; the D is unclear. CDR3 length: 13 amino acids. Trimming took 4 bases from V and 3 from J, leaving 9 bases between them. In germline, CDR1 is SQVTM, CDR2 ANQGSEA. CDR3 sequence reads: CSVAQPYTGELFF. CDR3 coding DNA: TGCAGCGTTGCCCAACCCTACACCGGGGAGCTGTTTTTT.

This chain connects TRBV29-1 to TRBJ1-5, with D maybe TRBD1 (6 bases). The CDR3 contains 13 residues. CDR1 and CDR2 from the germline V gene are SQVTM and ANQGSEA. V lost 7 bases, J lost 0 bases, and 10 bases lay in between. The CDR3 DNA reads TGCAGCGCTAGGACAGATAGCAATCAGCCCCAGCATTTT. It translates to CSARTDSNQPQHF.

Only one count was recorded for this clone. This chain connects TRBV15 to TRBJ1-5; D gene uncertain. Germline CDR1 is LNHNV and CDR2 is YYDKDF (reference sequence). CDR3 length equals 14 residues. V shed 0 bases and J shed 4 bases, with 7 bases lying between them. The CDR3 DNA reads TGTGCCACCAGCAGAGATAGAAGAAATCAGCCCCAGCATTTT. It specifies CATSRDRRNQPQHF.